This entry is about one T cell receptor (beta chain). Its antigen is not identified. It was with a sample-barcoded 5' primer and a J-beta primer mix that a second PCR of roughly 7 to 11 cycles was run. MiXCR, run by TCRdb on the 5' RACE reads, gives a single entry per CDR3 protein. The data contain some 880,000 distinct CDR3 sequences, about 34% of them singletons. The data are from a study of blood T cells in healthy people across ages. This CDR3 is built from 15 residues. V gave up 1 base and J gave up 1 base, with 7 bases separating them. Germline lookup yields CDR1 LGHNA and CDR2 YNFKEQ. Whole-study findings and limits: Age advanced and TCR beta diversity per million T cells fell, roughly linearly.

The J gene is TRBJ2-2, the V gene TRBV4-2; D gene uncertain. The clonotype originates from a man between 18 and 29 years old in good health. The source material was blood. The DNA for the CDR3 is TGTGCCAGCAGCCAAGGCATAGAGAACACCGGGGAGCTGTTTTTT. This encodes CASSQGIENTGELFF.